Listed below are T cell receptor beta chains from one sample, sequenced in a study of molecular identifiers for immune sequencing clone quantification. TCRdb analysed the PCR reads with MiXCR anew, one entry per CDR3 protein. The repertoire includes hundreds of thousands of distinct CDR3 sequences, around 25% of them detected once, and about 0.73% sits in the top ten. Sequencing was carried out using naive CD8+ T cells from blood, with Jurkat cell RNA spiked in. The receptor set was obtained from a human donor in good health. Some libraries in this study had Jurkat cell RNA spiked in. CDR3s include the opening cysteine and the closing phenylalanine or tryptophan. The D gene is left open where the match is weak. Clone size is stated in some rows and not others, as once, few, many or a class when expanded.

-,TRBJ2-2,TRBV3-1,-,TGTGCCAGCAGCCAAGTTCTATCGGCCGGGGAGCTGTTTTTT,CASSQVLSAGELFF
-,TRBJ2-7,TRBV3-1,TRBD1,TGTGCCAGCAGCCAAGATGGTATCGGGACAGGTTACGAGCAGTACTTC,CASSQDGIGTGYEQYF
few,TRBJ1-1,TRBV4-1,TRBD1,TGCGCCAGCAGCCAATCAGGGGGATTGACTGAAGCTTTCTTT,CASSQSGGLTEAFF
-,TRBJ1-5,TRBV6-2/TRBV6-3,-,TGTGCCAGCAGCAGGGTTGGGAATCAGCCCCAGCATTTT,CASSRVGNQPQHF
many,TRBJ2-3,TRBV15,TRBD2,TGTGCCACCAGCTCCCGGGGTAGCGGGGTCACAGATACGCAGTATTTT,CATSSRGSGVTDTQYF
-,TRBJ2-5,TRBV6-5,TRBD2,TGTGCGAGCAGCCCCACTAGCGTGGGCCAAGAGACCCAGTACTTC,CASSPTSVGQETQYF
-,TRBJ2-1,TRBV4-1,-,TGCGCCAGCAGCCAAGATGGGACGGGGGCACTCTCCTACAATGAGCAGTTCTTC,CASSQDGTGALSYNEQFF
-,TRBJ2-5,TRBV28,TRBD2,TGTGCCAGCCGCGGCACCCGAGGGACTAGCGGGACTGAGACCCAGTACTTC,CASRGTRGTSGTETQYF
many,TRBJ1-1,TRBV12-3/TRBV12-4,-,TGTGCCAGCATGATATCCCGGGACCGAAAAGCTTTCTTT,CASMISRDRKAFF
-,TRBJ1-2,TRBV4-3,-,TGCGCCCGCAGCCAAAGGGGGAAAATAGCCAGCATCTATGGCTACCCCTTC,CARSQRGKIASIYGYPF
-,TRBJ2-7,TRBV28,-,TGTGCCAGCAGTTCTAGGGGACTGACCTCCTACGAGCAGTACTTC,CASSSRGLTSYEQYF
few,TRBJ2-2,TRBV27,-,TGTGCCAGCAGCCCGACCGGGACGGAAGTTGCCGGGGAGCTGTTTTTT,CASSPTGTEVAGELFF
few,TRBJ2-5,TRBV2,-,TGTGCCAGCTACTACAGGGAAGAGACCCAGTACTTC,CASYYREETQYF
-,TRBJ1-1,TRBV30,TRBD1,TGTGCCTGGAGTGTGGGACAGGGCACTGAGGCTTTCTTT,CAWSVGQGTEAFF
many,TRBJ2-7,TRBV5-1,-,TGCGCCAGCAGCCCCGGGACTGCGGCCCCCTACGAGCAGTACTTC,CASSPGTAAPYEQYF
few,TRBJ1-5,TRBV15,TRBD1,TGTGCCACCAGCAGAGGGGACAGGTCCGGGGAGCCCCAGCATTTT,CATSRGDRSGEPQHF
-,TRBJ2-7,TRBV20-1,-,TGCAGTGCTCGACCTCGGGACCACGAGCAGTACTTC,CSARPRDHEQYF
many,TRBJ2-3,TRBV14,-,TGTGCCAGCAGCCAAGATATTGGAAGAGGAGTTCCTAGCACAGATACGCAGTATTTT,CASSQDIGRGVPSTDTQYF
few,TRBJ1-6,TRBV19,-,TGTGCCAGTAGTATTGGGGGCGCATTCTCTTCACCCCTCCACTTT,CASSIGGAFSSPLHF